Each of the 7 T cell receptor beta chains below was sequenced from the same sample in a study of control samples from healthy donors and cancer patients. The method was immunoSEQ multiplex PCR; TCRdb's version includes in-frame clones alone and lacks a portion of them. Found here are about 140,000 clones, just under 95% of them singletons; the top ten hold about 11%. The sample consisted of blood. These receptors were taken from a man under 40 in good health.

In its sample, this clone was seen a few times. The gene calls are TRBV28 and TRBJ1-1; no firm D call. Germline V gene lookup returns CDR1 MDHEN and CDR2 SYDVKM. The CDR3 has 13 residues. Deletions cut 7 bases from V and 4 bases from J, with 13 bases between. The chain's CDR3 is CASIDDGRTEAFF. The CDR3 DNA reads as TGTGCCAGCATTGATGACGGGCGCACTGAAGCTTTCTTT.

This chain uses TRBV11-1 with TRBJ2-1; D is uncertain. V was cut by 3 bases and J by 7 bases, with 7 bases left in between. The germline CDR1 and CDR2 sequences are SGHAT and FQDESV (reference sequence). The CDR3 runs 12 residues. CDR3 sequence (DNA): TGTGCCAGCAGCTTTACGCATAATGAGCAGTTCTTC. Protein sequence: CASSFTHNEQFF.

The chain combines TRBV9 with TRBJ1-1; D may be TRBD1 (6 bases). Looked up from germline, CDR1 is SGDLS and CDR2 is YYNGEE. CDR3 size: 16 residues. V was cut by 3 bases and J by 8 bases, with 23 bases left in between. CDR3 sequence reads: CASSATQGMVRAEAFF. CDR3 bases: TGTGCCAGCAGCGCAACACAGGGTATGGTACGTGCAGAAGCTTTCTTT.

This clone was observed a single time. The J gene is TRBJ2-3, the V gene TRBV5-4, with TRBD2 identical over 8 bases. The CDR3 contains 13 residues. Germline loops: CDR1 SGHNT, CDR2 YYREEE (reference sequence). The J segment lost 5 bases and the V segment lost 7 bases, leaving 6 bases of the junction unmatched. CDR3 sequence reads: CASRGGFEDTQYF. For the CDR3, the DNA is TGTGCCAGCCGGGGGGGGTTTGAAGATACGCAGTATTTT.

This chain joins TRBV6-2 or TRBV6-3 and TRBJ2-1, with D perhaps assigned TRBD1 or TRBD2 (6 bases each). The CDR3 consists of 18 residues. Per the germline V gene, CDR1 is MNHEY and CDR2 is SVGEGT. V was pared by 6 bases and J by 6 bases, with 27 bases between. CDR3 in DNA: TGTGCCAGCAGCCGTGCCTATCCTCAGGGGACTTTGTCCAATGAGCAGTTCTTC. This codes for CASSRAYPQGTLSNEQFF.

A few counts support this clone. The chain is built from TRBV5-1 and TRBJ1-5; D remains unclear. The CDR3 sequence is 13 residues long. Per the germline V gene, CDR1 is SGHRS and CDR2 is YFSETQ. V was trimmed by 5 bases and J by 8 bases, leaving 14 bases between them. DNA of the CDR3: TGCGCCAGCAGGCTTCTTCTGGGAGAGCCCCAGCATTTT. Translating gives CASRLLLGEPQHF.

This clone was seen a handful of times. The gene calls are TRBV2 and TRBJ2-1; TRBD1 agrees at 9 bases. With 4 bases clipped from V and 6 bases from J, the junction kept 16 bases outside the gene matches. Germline CDR1 is SNHLY and CDR2 is FYNNEI. The CDR3 has 18 residues. The CDR3 DNA follows: TGTGCCAGCAGTGGTAACGACAGGGGGACGCGAGGAAGCAATGAGCAGTTCTTC. As protein: CASSGNDRGTRGSNEQFF.